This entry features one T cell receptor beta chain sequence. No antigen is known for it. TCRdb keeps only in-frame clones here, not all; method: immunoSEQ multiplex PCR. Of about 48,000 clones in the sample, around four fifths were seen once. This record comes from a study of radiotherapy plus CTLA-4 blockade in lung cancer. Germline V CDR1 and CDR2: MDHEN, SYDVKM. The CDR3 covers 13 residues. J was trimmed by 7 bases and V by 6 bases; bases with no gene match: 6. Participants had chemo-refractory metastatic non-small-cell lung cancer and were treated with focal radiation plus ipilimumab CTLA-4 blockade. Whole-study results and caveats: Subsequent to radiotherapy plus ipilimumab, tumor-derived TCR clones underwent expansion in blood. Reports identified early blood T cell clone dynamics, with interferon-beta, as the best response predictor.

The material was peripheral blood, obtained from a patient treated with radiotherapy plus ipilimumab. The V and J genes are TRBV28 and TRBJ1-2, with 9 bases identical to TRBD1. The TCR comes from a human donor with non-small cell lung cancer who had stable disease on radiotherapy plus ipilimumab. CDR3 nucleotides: TGTGCCAGCAGGCCCACAGGGGGCCTTGGCTACACCTTC. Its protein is CASRPTGGLGYTF.